Listed here are 15 T cell receptor beta chains from one sample, sequenced in a study of identical twins. TCRdb processed the 5' RACE reads anew with MiXCR; each CDR3 protein has one entry. The data contain roughly 690,000 distinct CDR3 sequences, roughly 20% of them singletons. These data were likewise used in another study, on T cells expressing NK-cell markers.

The sequencing input was PBMCs. The receptors derive from a woman under 30 in good health.

The gene calls are TRBV12-3 or TRBV12-4 and TRBJ1-1; no definite D call. The CDR3 consists of 12 residues. V was shortened by 7 bases and J by 2 bases, with 8 bases between the two germline ends. The CDR3, as DNA: TGTGCCAGCACCTGGTATAACACTGAAGCTTTCTTT. This codes for CASTWYNTEAFF.

The chain combines TRBV20-1 with TRBJ2-7, with TRBD2 identical over 13 bases. The CDR3 sequence is 15 residues long. The germline CDR1 and CDR2 sequences are DFQATT and SNEGSKA (reference sequence). Trimming took 4 bases from V and 3 from J; bases not matched to a gene: 6. CDR3 protein: CSANIRTSGGYEQYF. CDR3 coding DNA: TGCAGTGCTAATATCCGGACTAGCGGGGGCTACGAGCAGTACTTC.

The rearrangement joins TRBV15 to TRBJ2-1, with 8 nucleotides matching TRBD2. Per germline, CDR1 LNHNV and CDR2 YYDKDF (reference sequence). This CDR3 region has 15 residues. Trimming at V came to 5 bases and at J to 4 bases, leaving 7 bases not matched to a gene. CDR3 region: CATSPIAGPYNEQFF. CDR3 DNA: TGTGCCACCAGCCCAATAGCGGGGCCATACAATGAGCAGTTCTTC.

V and J are TRBV18 and TRBJ2-7, with 12 bases that match TRBD2. Per the germline V gene, CDR1 is KGHSH and CDR2 is LQKENI. There are 16 residues in the CDR3. After removal of 3 bases from V and 6 bases from J, the junction contained 9 bases not matched to a gene. CDR3 sequence reads: CASSPRSSGRGTEQYF. Written as DNA, the CDR3 is TGTGCCAGCTCACCGAGGTCTAGCGGGAGGGGGACCGAGCAGTACTTC.

The rearrangement links TRBV12-3 or TRBV12-4 to TRBJ2-5; 10 bases are shared with TRBD2. There are 17 residues in the CDR3. The J segment lost 2 bases and the V segment lost 5 bases, leaving 11 bases of the junction unmatched. For the CDR3, the DNA is TGTGCCAGCAGTCCTAGCGGGAGAAATAGTTGGCAAGAGACCCAGTACTTC. Protein sequence: CASSPSGRNSWQETQYF.

In this sample, this clonotype turned up many times. This chain joins TRBV5-1 and TRBJ2-4; D perhaps matches TRBD2 (5 bases). The CDR3 consists of 15 residues. V was shortened by 2 bases and J by 9 bases, with 18 bases between the two germline ends. CDR1 SGHRS and CDR2 YFSETQ come from the germline V gene. CDR3 residues: CASSLGDSGWAIQYF. Here the CDR3 DNA reads TGCGCCAGCAGCTTAGGCGACTCGGGGTGGGCCATTCAGTACTTC.

The chain carries TRBV20-1 and TRBJ2-7; 10 bases match TRBD2. The CDR3 spans 16 residues. Germline V CDR1 and CDR2: DFQATT, SNEGSKA (reference sequence). Trimming cost V 6 bases and J 4 bases; bases outside gene matches: 15. This CDR3 reads CSASLSGRGFGYEQYF. CDR3 nucleotide sequence: TGCAGTGCCAGCCTAAGCGGGAGGGGGTTTGGGTACGAGCAGTACTTC.

This chain uses TRBV20-1 with TRBJ1-6; D may be TRBD1 (6 bases). The CDR3 is 14 amino acids. The V end lost 5 bases, the J end lost 4 bases, and 12 bases lay between the germline ends. In germline, CDR1 is DFQATT, CDR2 SNEGSKA (reference sequence). The CDR3 region has the DNA TGCAGTGCTGAATCAGGGGTGTATAATTCACCCCTCCACTTT. Residues: CSAESGVYNSPLHF.

Of note for this clonotype: Being one base from a much bigger clone, this may be a read error. The rearrangement joins TRBV20-1 to TRBJ2-3; TRBD2 matches at 10 bases. The CDR3 spans 15 residues. Germline values: CDR1 DFQATT, CDR2 SNEGSKA (reference sequence). The chain's CDR3 is CSASRLAGDTDRQYF. CDR3 sequence (DNA): TGCAGTGCTAGTAGGCTAGCGGGGGACACAGATAGGCAGTATTTT.

The chain recombines TRBV6-5 with TRBJ1-5, with D perhaps TRBD1 (5 bases). The V end lost 2 bases, the J end lost 4 bases, and 6 bases lay between the germline ends. The CDR3 runs 13 residues. CDR1 is MNHEY and CDR2 is SVGAGI in the germline V gene. The CDR3 DNA is TGTGCCAGCAGTTACAGACAGAATCAGCCCCAGCATTTT. It encodes CASSYRQNQPQHF.

This clonotype was seen only a few times. The CDR3 protein is CASSSSDRVGDTQYF. The CDR3 region has the DNA TGTGCCAGCAGCTCCTCGGACAGGGTAGGAGATACGCAGTATTTT. V and J are TRBV5-5 and TRBJ2-3; 8 nucleotides line up with TRBD1. J was trimmed by 5 bases and V by 3 bases; bases with no gene match: 8. The CDR3 is made up of 15 amino acids. CDR1 and CDR2 (germline): SGHKS, YYEKEE (reference sequence).

The chain carries TRBV20-1 and TRBJ2-7, with 8 bases matching TRBD2. V lost 5 bases, J lost 5 bases, and 11 bases stayed unmatched. This CDR3 is built from 14 residues. CDR1 and CDR2 (germline): DFQATT, SNEGSKA (reference sequence). Here the CDR3 reads CSAQKAGESHEQYF. For the CDR3, the DNA is TGCAGTGCTCAAAAAGCGGGAGAGTCCCACGAGCAGTACTTC.

The V and J genes are TRBV12-3 or TRBV12-4 and TRBJ2-2, with unresolved D. The CDR3 contains 14 residues. Deletions cut 7 bases from V and 4 bases from J, with 13 bases between. The CDR3 nucleotides read TGTGCCAGCATGGGATTTCCCCTCACCGGGGAGCTGTTTTTT. This encodes CASMGFPLTGELFF.

This chain joins TRBV4-3 and TRBJ2-1, with D uncertain. The CDR3 is made up of 15 amino acids. Germline CDR1 and CDR2: LGHNA and YSLEER. V lost 0 bases to trimming and J lost 9 bases, with 15 bases between them. The CDR3 protein is CASSQEVLAEGEQFF. The CDR3 DNA follows: TGCGCCAGCAGCCAAGAGGTACTCGCAGAAGGTGAGCAGTTCTTC.

The V and J genes are TRBV3-1 and TRBJ1-2; D remains unclear. The germline V gene has CDR1 LGHDT and CDR2 YNNKEL (reference sequence). CDR3 length: 14 residues. With 1 base removed from V and 2 bases from J, the gap between germline ends came to 8 bases. CDR3: CASSQGVSNYGYTF. The CDR3 DNA follows: TGTGCCAGCAGCCAAGGGGTGTCGAACTATGGCTACACCTTC.